These 17 T cell receptor beta chains were sequenced from one sample in a study of T cells in Graves' hyperthyroidism and ophthalmopathy. It was RNA transcripts that yielded the amplified TCR beta CDR3 regions. TCR CDR3 regions were first amplified by RT-PCR with HTBI primers. TCRdb itself ran the multiplex PCR reads through MiXCR, one entry per CDR3 protein. Among under 500,000 distinct CDR3 sequences listed, about 14% were seen once. The sample taken for sequencing was blood. Every receptor here comes from a man aged 50 or older with Graves' ophthalmopathy.

This clonotype was recorded many times. The chain links TRBV29-1 to TRBJ2-7; D possibly matches TRBD1 or TRBD2 (5 bases each). Germline V gene data show CDR1 as SQVTM and CDR2 as ANQGSEA. The CDR3 consists of 13 residues. Deletions cut 4 bases from V and 2 bases from J, with 12 bases between. Here the CDR3 DNA reads TGCAGCGTTGTGGGGACGGTAACCTACGAGCAGTACTTC. It encodes CSVVGTVTYEQYF.

This clonotype was counted many times. The chain uses TRBV20-1 and TRBJ1-1; D gene uncertain. Trimming removed 6 bases from V and 1 base from J, with 9 bases in between. CDR1 DFQATT and CDR2 SNEGSKA come from the germline V gene (reference sequence). This CDR3 has 12 amino acids. CDR3 loop: CSADPPNTEAFF. The CDR3 coding sequence is TGCAGTGCCGACCCCCCGAACACTGAAGCTTTCTTT.

The table lists this clonotype with many counts. The chain recombines TRBV14 with TRBJ2-5, with 7 bases that match TRBD1. The length of the CDR3 is 14 residues. Germline V lookup: CDR1 SGHDN, CDR2 FVKESK. Losses at the gene ends were 4 bases for V and 4 bases for J; bases not matched to a gene: 6. As DNA, the CDR3 is TGTGCCAGCAGCCGACAGGGATTGGGAGAGACCCAGTACTTC. Encoded protein: CASSRQGLGETQYF.

This clonotype was counted many times. The chain uses TRBV4-1 and TRBJ2-5, with D perhaps matching TRBD1 (6 bases). Germline V gene sequence: CDR1 MGHRA, CDR2 YSYEKL. The CDR3 length is 17 residues. Trimming took off 0 bases at V and 4 bases at J, with 18 bases between the two ends. CDR3 sequence: CASSQEGAGTTRETQYF. As DNA, the CDR3 is TGCGCCAGCAGCCAAGAGGGGGCCGGGACAACAAGAGAGACCCAGTACTTC.

This clonotype was detected a few times. The chain links TRBV20-1 to TRBJ2-1; unclear D gene. The CDR3 sequence is 16 residues long. The V end lost 0 bases, the J end lost 5 bases, and 17 bases lay between the germline ends. From germline, CDR1 is DFQATT and CDR2 SNEGSKA (reference sequence). CDR3 bases: TGCAGTGCTAGAGACATGAACTCCGTCGGCCACAATGAGCAGTTCTTC. Its protein product is CSARDMNSVGHNEQFF.

This clonotype was counted at least ten times. CDR3 coding DNA: TGCAGCGTTGAAGGTAATCGCGAGCAGTACTTC. Protein sequence: CSVEGNREQYF. This chain joins TRBV29-1 and TRBJ2-7; unclear D gene. This CDR3 spans 11 amino acids. Trimming pared 1 base from V and 6 bases from J, leaving 7 bases between. CDR1 and CDR2 from the germline V gene are SQVTM and ANQGSEA.

This clonotype has just a few counts. The chain has TRBV20-1 and TRBJ2-6, with TRBD1 as a possible D gene (5 bases). CDR1 and CDR2 (germline): DFQATT, SNEGSKA (reference sequence). The CDR3 consists of 13 residues. V lost 5 bases and J 2 bases, leaving 7 bases between the germline ends. The CDR3 sequence: CSAGATGANVLTF. The DNA for the CDR3 is TGCAGTGCTGGGGCGACTGGGGCCAACGTCCTGACTTTC.

The V gene is TRBV18, the J gene TRBJ2-1; maybe TRBD1 (5 bases). Trimming shortened V by 8 bases and J by 0 bases, and 23 bases separated the two germline ends. The CDR3 is 18 amino acids. The germline V gene has CDR1 KGHSH and CDR2 LQKENI. The CDR3 DNA reads as TGTGCCAGCCTTCCCGTTGAGAACAGGCTTCGCTCCTACAATGAGCAGTTCTTC. This codes for CASLPVENRLRSYNEQFF.

At least ten counts were recorded for this clonotype. The rearrangement links TRBV12-3 or TRBV12-4 to TRBJ2-2; no reliable D call. The CDR3 is made up of 15 amino acids. V lost 5 bases and J 6 bases, leaving 16 bases between the germline ends. The CDR3 loop reads CASSLHFGLAGELFF. The CDR3 DNA reads as TGTGCCAGCAGTCTGCATTTTGGTCTAGCCGGGGAGCTGTTTTTT.

This clonotype was counted many times. The chain links TRBV3-1 to TRBJ1-6; 7 nucleotides match TRBD1. The V and J ends lost 0 bases and 14 bases, in that order; junction bases with no gene match: 4. This CDR3 spans 13 amino acids. Germline CDR1 LGHDT, CDR2 YNNKEL (reference sequence). The CDR3 is CASSQDRQGTLHF. DNA for the CDR3: TGTGCCAGCAGCCAAGATAGACAGGGAACCCTCCACTTT.

This clonotype was observed at least ten times. V gene TRBV20-1 combines with J gene TRBJ1-2; TRBD1 might be the D (5 bases). This CDR3 is 14 amino acids long. V lost 5 bases, J lost 4 bases, and 17 bases lay in between. Germline V CDR1 and CDR2: DFQATT, SNEGSKA (reference sequence). CDR3 DNA sequence: TGCAGTGCTGGGGACGGGACGGGGAGCTATGGCTACACCTTC. Amino acid sequence: CSAGDGTGSYGYTF.

This clonotype was detected many times. The chain joins TRBV29-1 to TRBJ2-2; D gene ambiguous. This CDR3 spans 13 amino acids. CDR1 is SQVTM and CDR2 is ANQGSEA in the germline V gene. V lost 4 bases and J lost 1, with 7 bases in between. For the CDR3, the DNA is TGCAGCGTTGGTCTCATGAACACCGGGGAGCTGTTTTTT. It codes for CSVGLMNTGELFF.

V usage is TRBV6-1 and J usage is TRBJ1-2; weak D call: TRBD1 (5 bases). CDR1 is MNHNS and CDR2 is SASEGT in the germline V gene. The V end was cut by 6 bases, the J end by 4 bases, with 18 bases between. The CDR3 is 15 residues long. The CDR3 loop reads CASRASGGRVYGYTF. The CDR3 coding sequence is TGTGCCAGCAGAGCCTCGGGGGGGAGGGTCTATGGCTACACCTTC.

Regarding this clonotype: It is likely a read error, because the conserved phenylalanine at the end of the CDR3 is missing. The gene calls are TRBV12-3 or TRBV12-4 and TRBJ2-7; 10 positions match TRBD1. The junction had 9 bases not matched to a gene; V was cut back by 1 base and J by 6 bases. The CDR3 is 16 amino acids. CDR3 bases: TGTGCCAGCAGTTTAGAGAGTGGGACAGGGGATTCCGAGCAGTACCTC. It is translated as CASSLESGTGDSEQYL.

This clonotype showed up many times. The V gene is TRBV20-1, the J gene TRBJ2-3; 11 nucleotides agree with TRBD2. This CDR3 spans 14 amino acids. Germline CDR1 DFQATT, CDR2 SNEGSKA (reference sequence). V dropped 6 bases and J dropped 0; count of bases not matched to a gene: 2. The CDR3 reads CSAPSGGSTDTQYF. Written as DNA, the CDR3 is TGCAGTGCACCTAGCGGGGGGAGCACAGATACGCAGTATTTT.

This clonotype was seen ten or more times. CDR3 sequence reads: CSGKTSGTYNEQFF. In DNA, the CDR3 is TGCAGCGGAAAGACTAGCGGGACCTACAATGAGCAGTTCTTC. The chain couples TRBV29-1 to TRBJ2-1, with 11 bases matching TRBD2. Germline V gene sequence: CDR1 SQVTM, CDR2 ANQGSEA. Losses at the gene ends were 7 bases for V and 2 bases for J; bases not matched to a gene: 4. This CDR3 spans 14 amino acids.

The CDR3 sequence is CASSSATAGTTTYEQYF. The DNA for the CDR3 is TGTGCCAGCAGCTCAGCGACTGCGGGAACCACCACCTACGAGCAGTACTTC. The chain is built from TRBV7-6 and TRBJ2-7; D might be TRBD2 (6 bases). Per germline, CDR1 SGHVS and CDR2 FNYEAQ. V gave up 4 bases and J gave up 2 bases, with 21 bases separating them. The CDR3 spans 17 residues.